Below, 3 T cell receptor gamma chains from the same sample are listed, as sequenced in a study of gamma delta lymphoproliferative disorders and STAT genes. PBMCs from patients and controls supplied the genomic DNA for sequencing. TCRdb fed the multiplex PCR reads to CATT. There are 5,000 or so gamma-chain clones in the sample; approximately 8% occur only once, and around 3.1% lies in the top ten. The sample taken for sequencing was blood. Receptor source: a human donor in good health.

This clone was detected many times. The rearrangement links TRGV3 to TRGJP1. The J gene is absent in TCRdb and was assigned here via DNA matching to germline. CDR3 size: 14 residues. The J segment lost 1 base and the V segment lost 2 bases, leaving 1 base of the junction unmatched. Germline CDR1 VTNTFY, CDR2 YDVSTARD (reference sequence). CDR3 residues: CATWDITTGWFKIF. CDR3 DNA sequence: TGTGCCACCTGGGACATTACCACTGGTTGGTTCAAGATATTT.

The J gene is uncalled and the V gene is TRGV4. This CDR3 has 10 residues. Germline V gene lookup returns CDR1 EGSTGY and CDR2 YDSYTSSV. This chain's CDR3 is CAPGDVYKLF. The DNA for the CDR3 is TGTGCACCTGGGGATGTATATAAACTCTTT.

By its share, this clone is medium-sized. DNA of the CDR3: TGTGCTGCGTGGGAGGCTTATGACACTGGTTGGTTCAAGATATTT. It is translated as CAAWEAYDTGWFKIF. The V gene is TRGV10, the J gene TRGJP1. The J gene was not available in TCRdb and was assigned here by matching the DNA to germline segments. TRGV10 is an ORF, and what it does is uncertain. The CDR3 is 15 amino acids. J gave up 4 bases and V 8 bases, and 11 bases lay outside the gene matches.